Shown below are 14 T cell receptor beta chains from a single sample sequenced in a study of T cells after yellow fever vaccination. TCRdb itself ran the 5' RACE reads through MiXCR, one entry per CDR3 protein. The profile shows about 550,000 distinct CDR3 sequences, under 25% of them singletons. The sequences come from PBMCs, collected 15 days after the yellow fever booster vaccination. Receptors originate from a man aged 25 to 40 who received the YFV17D yellow fever vaccine.

This clonotype was recorded many times. This chain uses TRBV12-3 or TRBV12-4 with TRBJ2-1, with D tentatively TRBD1 (6 bases). The CDR3 is 16 amino acids. Trimming cost V 5 bases and J 3 bases, with 17 bases left between them. The CDR3 spells CASSALTGHRYNEQFF. The CDR3 DNA is TGTGCCAGCAGTGCGCTAACAGGGCACCGCTACAATGAGCAGTTCTTC.

V gene TRBV28 combines with J gene TRBJ2-7; the D call may be TRBD1 or TRBD2 (5 bases each). The V end lost 1 base, the J end lost 6 bases, and 7 bases lay between the germline ends. The CDR3 sequence is 12 residues long. Germline CDR1 is MDHEN and CDR2 is SYDVKM. CDR3: CASSLSGSEQYF. The CDR3 DNA follows: TGTGCCAGCAGTTTATCAGGGAGCGAGCAGTACTTC.

The CDR3 region is CSARFRQGTPYEQYF. Here the CDR3 DNA reads TGCAGTGCTAGATTCCGCCAGGGGACCCCTTACGAGCAGTACTTC. The chain employs TRBV20-1 and TRBJ2-7; tentative D call: TRBD1 (6 bases). Germline assignment: CDR1 DFQATT and CDR2 SNEGSKA (reference sequence). V lost 2 bases to trimming and J lost 4 bases, with 18 bases between them. The CDR3 contains 15 residues.

V and J are TRBV7-2 and TRBJ1-1, with a possible D match to TRBD1 (6 bases). The V and J ends lost 5 bases and 0 bases respectively, with 13 bases between them. In germline, CDR1 is SGHTA, CDR2 FQGNSA. The CDR3 spans 15 residues. CDR3: CASSPNGQMNTEAFF. The DNA of the CDR3 is TGTGCCAGCAGCCCGAACGGACAGATGAACACTGAAGCTTTCTTT.

The chain links TRBV12-3 or TRBV12-4 to TRBJ1-6; 7 bases match TRBD1. The trim removed 4 bases at V and 6 bases at J, leaving 9 bases unmatched. The CDR3 spans 16 residues. Here the CDR3 reads CASSYTKGTVNSPLHF. In DNA, the CDR3 is TGTGCCAGCAGTTATACAAAAGGGACAGTTAATTCACCCCTCCACTTT.

This clonotype occurred a few times. V usage is TRBV5-4 and J usage is TRBJ2-7, with 10 nucleotides matching TRBD1. The CDR3 consists of 14 residues. V trimming: 3 bases; J trimming: 6 bases; junction bases outside the gene matches: 6. Germline CDR1 is SGHNT and CDR2 is YYREEE (reference sequence). The DNA for the CDR3 is TGTGCCAGCAGCTCCGGGACAGGGGCGCTCGAGCAGTACTTC. It translates to CASSSGTGALEQYF.

This clonotype showed up just a few times. V is TRBV15 and J is TRBJ2-2; D ambiguous. Germline CDR1 is LNHNV and CDR2 is YYDKDF (reference sequence). Between the trimmed V and J ends, which lost 3 bases and 1 base, there was a span of 9 bases. The CDR3 spans 15 residues. This CDR3 reads CATSRVMMNTGELFF. The CDR3 bases are TGTGCCACCAGCAGGGTCATGATGAACACCGGGGAGCTGTTTTTT.

This clonotype was detected a few times. The rearrangement links TRBV28 to TRBJ1-6; D remains ambiguous. The CDR3 sequence is 16 residues long. V shed 3 bases and J shed 11 bases, with 20 bases lying between them. Germline lookup yields CDR1 MDHEN and CDR2 SYDVKM. The CDR3 sequence: CASSLPDAQIRAPLHF. The CDR3 nucleotides read TGTGCCAGCAGTTTGCCGGACGCGCAGATTCGGGCACCCCTCCACTTT.

This clonotype showed up just once. A much larger clone sits a single nucleotide away, making a read error possible. The chain recombines TRBV5-6 with TRBJ2-7, with D hard to call. The CDR3 spans 12 residues. Trimming took 1 base from V and 3 from J, leaving 5 bases between them. CDR1 is SGHDT, CDR2 YYEEEE, per germline. The CDR3: CASSLNIYEQYF. The CDR3 DNA reads as TGTGCCAGCAGCTTGAACATCTACGAGCAGTACTTC. The entire variable domain, with the rest obtained from reference TRBV5-6 and TRBJ2-7, is as follows: DAGVTQSPTHLIKTRGQQVTLRCSPKSGHDTVSWYQQALGQGPQFIFQYYEEEERQRGNFPDRFSGHQFPNYSSELNVNALLLGDSALYLCASSLNIYEQYFGPGTRLTVT.

This chain links TRBV5-1 with TRBJ2-3; 7 nucleotides line up with TRBD2. V was clipped by 1 base and J by 2 bases; unmatched bases: 4. The CDR3 sequence is 15 residues long. Germline CDR1 is SGHRS and CDR2 is YFSETQ. The CDR3 coding sequence is TGCGCCAGCAGCTTGCGGCTAGCGGACACAGATACGCAGTATTTT. It is translated as CASSLRLADTDTQYF. The entire variable domain, with the rest obtained from reference TRBV5-1 and TRBJ2-3, is as follows: KAGVTQTPRYLIKTRGQQVTLSCSPISGHRSVSWYQQTPGQGLQFLFEYFSETQRNKGNFPGRFSGRQFSNSRSEMNVSTLELGDSALYLCASSLRLADTDTQYFGPGTRLTVL.

This clonotype came up a few times. This chain joins TRBV20-1 and TRBJ2-6, with D perhaps matching TRBD2 (5 bases). The CDR3 contains 15 residues. V lost 2 bases and J lost 2, with 10 bases in between. Germline loops: CDR1 DFQATT, CDR2 SNEGSKA (reference sequence). CDR3 DNA: TGCAGTGCTAGATCATCCGGGGCTGGGGCCAACGTCCTGACTTTC. It translates to CSARSSGAGANVLTF.

The chain uses TRBV20-1 and TRBJ2-1, with TRBD2 matching 15 bases. Per the germline V gene, CDR1 is DFQATT and CDR2 is SNEGSKA (reference sequence). V trimming: 4 bases; J trimming: 2 bases; junction bases outside the gene matches: 12. CDR3 length equals 19 residues. The CDR3 DNA reads as TGCAGTGCTAACAACTTGGGGACTAGCGGGAGGTTCCCCTACAATGAGCAGTTCTTC. It specifies CSANNLGTSGRFPYNEQFF.

This clonotype was found many times. The chain employs TRBV7-9 and TRBJ2-7; 11 bases are shared with TRBD2. Germline assignment: CDR1 SEHNR and CDR2 FQNEAQ (reference sequence). Losses at the gene ends were 5 bases for V and 4 bases for J; bases not matched to a gene: 4. This CDR3 has 14 residues. CDR3 residues: CASSGTSGSYEQYF. The CDR3 DNA follows: TGTGCCAGCAGCGGGACTAGCGGAAGTTACGAGCAGTACTTC.

This clonotype was seen more than once but under ten times. J is TRBJ2-7 and V is TRBV4-3, with 8 bases aligning to TRBD2. CDR1 and CDR2 (germline): LGHNA, YSLEER. This CDR3 comprises 15 residues. V was pared by 1 base and J by 7 bases, with 9 bases of the junction left unmatched. DNA of the CDR3: TGCGCCAGCAGCCAAGCGGCAGCGGGAGAGGCGGAGCAGTACTTC. This translates into CASSQAAAGEAEQYF.